Listed below are T cell receptor beta chains from one sample, sequenced in a study of blood T cell repertoires in COVID-19. Assay used: immunoSEQ multiplex PCR; TCRdb lists only in-frame clones, some missing. The sample lists about 180,000 clones, about nine tenths occurring once. The sequenced material came from peripheral blood. The source of these receptors is a man aged 18 to 29 who had recovered from COVID-19. CDR3s include the opening cysteine and the closing phenylalanine or tryptophan. Fields, in order: clone size, V gene, D gene, J gene, CDR3 length, CDR3 protein, CDR3 DNA. The D gene is left open where the match is weak. Expanded clones get a size class; other rows say once, few or many, or leave the size out.

size: -; V: TRBV7-2; D: -; J: TRBJ1-5; length: 16; CDR3: CASSLSARPVNQPQHF; DNA: TGTGCCAGCAGCTTGAGTGCGAGGCCCGTTAATCAGCCCCAGCATTTT
size: -; V: TRBV6-5; D: TRBD2; J: TRBJ2-5; length: 15; CDR3: CASGPGLAVQETQYF; DNA: TGTGCCAGCGGGCCAGGGCTAGCGGTACAAGAGACCCAGTACTTC
size: once; V: TRBV11-2; D: TRBD2; J: TRBJ2-1; length: 15; CDR3: CASSTGLAGNNEQFF; DNA: TGTGCCAGCAGCACTGGACTAGCGGGGAACAATGAGCAGTTCTTC
size: -; V: TRBV7-9; D: -; J: TRBJ1-1; length: 9; CDR3: CASDSPAFF; DNA: TGTGCCAGCGATAGCCCAGCTTTCTTT
size: few; V: TRBV27; D: -; J: TRBJ1-1; length: 13; CDR3: CASRGPLNTEAFF; DNA: TGTGCCAGCAGGGGCCCTTTGAACACTGAAGCTTTCTTT
size: -; V: TRBV10-3; D: -; J: TRBJ2-7; length: 13; CDR3: CATLGDRTYEQYF; DNA: TGTGCCACGCTAGGAGACAGGACCTACGAGCAGTACTTC
size: -; V: TRBV5-4; D: TRBD1; J: TRBJ2-2; length: 15; CDR3: CASSSRQGAPGELFF; DNA: TGTGCCAGCAGCTCCCGACAGGGGGCTCCCGGGGAGCTGTTTTTT
size: once; V: TRBV5-1; D: -; J: TRBJ1-2; length: 16; CDR3: CASSFSAEIYNYGYTF; DNA: TGCGCCAGCAGCTTTTCCGCTGAGATTTATAACTATGGCTACACCTTC
size: -; V: TRBV25-1; D: -; J: TRBJ2-7; length: 12; CDR3: CASSAGGHEQYF; DNA: TGTGCCAGCAGTGCCGGAGGCCACGAGCAGTACTTC
size: -; V: TRBV7-2; D: -; J: TRBJ1-2; length: 13; CDR3: CASSPTGPWGYTF; DNA: TGTGCCAGCAGCCCGACAGGCCCGTGGGGCTACACCTTC
size: -; V: TRBV14; D: -; J: TRBJ2-7; length: 13; CDR3: CASSPYSSYEQYF; DNA: TGTGCCAGCAGCCCCTACAGCTCCTACGAGCAGTACTTC
size: once; V: TRBV7-2; D: TRBD1; J: TRBJ1-4; length: 14; CDR3: CASSLEGANEKLFF; DNA: TGTGCCAGCAGCTTAGAGGGGGCGAATGAAAAACTGTTTTTT
size: few; V: TRBV7-9; D: -; J: TRBJ2-7; length: 13; CDR3: CASSFPGSYEQYF; DNA: TGTGCCAGCAGCTTCCCGGGGTCCTACGAGCAGTACTTC
size: once; V: TRBV2; D: TRBD1; J: TRBJ2-3; length: 16; CDR3: CASSRDRRTSTDTQYF; DNA: TGTGCCAGCAGTCGGGACAGGAGGACTAGCACAGATACGCAGTATTTT
size: -; V: TRBV5-6; D: -; J: TRBJ1-6; length: 15; CDR3: CASSWEGGANSPLHF; DNA: TGTGCCAGCAGCTGGGAGGGCGGGGCCAATTCACCCCTCCACTTT
size: -; V: TRBV4-1; D: -; J: TRBJ1-4; length: 13; CDR3: CASSPRTNEKLFF; DNA: TGCGCCAGCAGCCCACGGACTAATGAAAAACTGTTTTTT
size: -; V: TRBV7-2; D: -; J: TRBJ1-4; length: 14; CDR3: CASSLANSNEKLFF; DNA: TGTGCCAGCAGCTTAGCAAACAGTAATGAAAAACTGTTTTTT
size: once; V: TRBV4-1; D: -; J: TRBJ2-1; length: 12; CDR3: CASSGGRDEQFF; DNA: TGCGCCAGCAGCGGAGGACGCGATGAGCAGTTCTTC
size: -; V: TRBV19; D: -; J: TRBJ2-1; length: 18; CDR3: CASISRPGNTYKHNEQFF; DNA: TGTGCCAGTATAAGTCGGCCAGGAAACACTTACAAACACAATGAGCAGTTCTTC
size: -; V: TRBV6-5; D: -; J: TRBJ2-7; length: 12; CDR3: CASSSASYEQYF; DNA: TGTGCCAGCAGTTCGGCTAGCTACGAGCAGTACTTC
size: -; V: TRBV7-2; D: TRBD2; J: TRBJ2-1; length: 18; CDR3: CASSLERSGRASYNEQFF; DNA: TGTGCCAGCAGCTTAGAGCGTAGCGGGAGGGCCTCCTACAATGAGCAGTTCTTC
size: -; V: TRBV5-5; D: -; J: TRBJ2-7; length: 13; CDR3: CASSLEPAYEQYF; DNA: TGTGCCAGCAGCTTGGAGCCTGCCTACGAGCAGTACTTC
size: -; V: TRBV27; D: -; J: TRBJ1-2; length: 13; CDR3: CASSLGELYGYTF; DNA: TGTGCCAGCAGTTTAGGGGAGCTCTATGGCTACACCTTC
size: -; V: TRBV28; D: -; J: TRBJ1-1; length: 16; CDR3: CASSLLKAGGSTEAFF; DNA: TGTGCCAGCAGTTTATTGAAAGCGGGGGGTAGCACTGAAGCTTTCTTT